The next 25 T cell receptor beta chains were all read from a single sample in a study of PD-L1 blockade in urothelial cancer. Sequenced by immunoSEQ multiplex PCR; TCRdb stores in-frame clones only, minus some. Among about 26,000 clones listed, 80% to 90% were seen once. Sequences were derived from PBMCs, sampled around atezolizumab (anti-PD-L1) treatment. The receptor set was obtained from a man aged 55 to 69 with urothelial cancer.

This chain joins TRBV29-1 and TRBJ1-2; the match to TRBD1 covers 7 bases. The CDR3 covers 12 residues. Trimming removed 0 bases from V and 5 bases from J; junction bases left unmatched: 0. From germline, CDR1 is SQVTM and CDR2 ANQGSEA. DNA of the CDR3: TGCAGCGTTGAAGACAGGGGGTATGGCTACACCTTC. Translating it yields CSVEDRGYGYTF.

V gene TRBV5-1 combines with J gene TRBJ2-7, with D possibly being TRBD2 (6 bases). Trimming pared 4 bases from V and 0 bases from J, leaving 14 bases between. Germline V gene data show CDR1 as SGHRS and CDR2 as YFSETQ. The CDR3 contains 15 residues. The CDR3 protein is CASSPTGLRSYEQYF. CDR3 coding DNA: TGCGCCAGCAGCCCGACGGGACTCCGCTCCTACGAGCAGTACTTC.

The chain employs TRBV5-4 and TRBJ2-5; D is ambiguous. This CDR3 is built from 13 residues. V shed 5 bases and J shed 3 bases, with 11 bases lying between them. CDR1 and CDR2 from the germline V gene are SGHNT and YYREEE (reference sequence). The CDR3 nucleotides read TGTGCCAGCAGTCAAACAGCAAAAGAGACCCAGTACTTC. It is translated as CASSQTAKETQYF.

This chain links TRBV5-1 with TRBJ2-1; 11 bases align to TRBD2. The CDR3 length is 16 residues. Trimming removed 0 bases from V and 9 bases from J; junction bases left unmatched: 8. CDR1 and CDR2 (germline): SGHRS, YFSETQ. CDR3 residues: CASSLASSGGVTEQFF. CDR3 coding DNA: TGCGCCAGCAGCTTGGCAAGTAGCGGGGGGGTCACTGAGCAGTTCTTC. Looking up the rest from reference TRBV5-1 and TRBJ2-1 gives the full variable domain: KAGVTQTPRYLIKTRGQQVTLSCSPISGHRSVSWYQQTPGQGLQFLFEYFSETQRNKGNFPGRFSGRQFSNSRSEMNVSTLELGDSALYLCASSLASSGGVTEQFFGPGTRLTVL.

This chain links TRBV5-1 with TRBJ2-3; 7 bases agree with TRBD1. The V segment lost 4 bases and the J segment 3 bases; nucleotides outside the gene matches: 11. The CDR3 is 16 amino acids. Germline CDR1 and CDR2: SGHRS and YFSETQ. The DNA for the CDR3 is TGCGCCAGCAGCGCCGGGACAGCCTTCTCTACAGATACGCAGTATTTT. This translates into CASSAGTAFSTDTQYF.

V usage is TRBV7-9 and J usage is TRBJ1-2, with 8 positions matching TRBD1. The CDR3 is made up of 14 amino acids. J lost 5 bases, V lost 4 bases, and 6 bases had no gene match. Germline loops: CDR1 SEHNR, CDR2 FQNEAQ (reference sequence). The CDR3 DNA reads TGTGCCAGCAGCTACGGGACAGGCGATTATGGCTACACCTTC. This gives the protein CASSYGTGDYGYTF.

This clone appeared a few times. The chain combines TRBV7-8 with TRBJ1-5, with 7 bases aligning to TRBD1. The CDR3 is 17 amino acids. The V and J ends lost 5 bases and 1 base, in that order; junction bases with no gene match: 11. Germline V gives CDR1 SGHVS, CDR2 FQNEAQ. The CDR3 DNA is TGTGCCAGCAGCCTAAGGGACAGTAGAAGGAGCAATCAGCCCCAGCATTTT. Translating it yields CASSLRDSRRSNQPQHF.

This sequence joins TRBV7-2 and TRBJ1-2; a possible D gene is TRBD1 (6 bases). Germline lookup yields CDR1 SGHTA and CDR2 FQGNSA. The CDR3 is 14 residues long. V dropped 7 bases and J dropped 6 bases, with 18 bases sitting between them. This CDR3 is CASTPGTRRDGYTF. As DNA, the CDR3 is TGTGCCAGCACCCCCGGGACACGTCGAGATGGCTACACCTTC.

The J gene is TRBJ1-2, the V gene TRBV28; D gene unclear. Germline V gives CDR1 MDHEN, CDR2 SYDVKM. The CDR3 has 12 amino acids. V lost 4 bases to trimming and J lost 9 bases, with 12 bases between them. CDR3 sequence: CASSSLGRSYTF. The CDR3 nucleotides read TGTGCCAGCAGTTCCCTCGGGAGGAGCTACACCTTC.

This clone showed up just a few times. V usage is TRBV18 and J usage is TRBJ2-7; tentative D call: TRBD2 (5 bases). This CDR3 has 14 amino acids. Looked up from germline, CDR1 is KGHSH and CDR2 is LQKENI. Between the trimmed V and J ends, which lost 0 bases and 4 bases, there was a span of 10 bases. The CDR3 DNA is TGTGCCAGCTCACCACCGTACGGGGAATACGAGCAGTACTTC. As protein: CASSPPYGEYEQYF. Complete variable domain (other parts from reference TRBV18 and TRBJ2-7): NAGVMQNPRHLVRRRGQEARLRCSPMKGHSHVYWYRQLPEEGLKFMVYLQKENIIDESGMPKERFSAEFPKEGPSILRIQQVVRGDSAAYFCASSPPYGEYEQYFGPGTRLTVT.

The genes are TRBV7-2 and TRBJ1-2, with a tentative D call TRBD1 (5 bases). The germline V and J ends were trimmed by 3 bases and 2 bases, with 7 bases remaining between them. There are 13 residues in the CDR3. CDR1 is SGHTA, CDR2 FQGNSA, per germline. The CDR3 coding sequence is TGTGCCAGCAGCTTTTCAGGGAACTATGGCTACACCTTC. Its translation is CASSFSGNYGYTF.

CDR3 DNA: TGTGCCAGCTCACCGGGACAGGGAACTGAAAAACTGTTTTTT. Amino acid sequence: CASSPGQGTEKLFF. The gene calls are TRBV18 and TRBJ1-4; TRBD1 matches at 9 bases. With V trimmed by 3 bases and J by 7 bases, 3 bases remained unmatched. The CDR3 runs 14 residues. Germline loops: CDR1 KGHSH, CDR2 LQKENI.

V and J are TRBV30 and TRBJ2-4, with D maybe TRBD2 (6 bases). With 3 bases removed from V and 3 bases from J, the gap between germline ends came to 9 bases. The germline CDR1 and CDR2 sequences are GTSNPN and SVGIG (reference sequence). The CDR3 covers 13 residues. Here the CDR3 DNA reads TGTGCCTGGAGGTCGGGGGTCAAAAACATTCAGTACTTC. Translated: CAWRSGVKNIQYF.

This clone has a handful of counts. V usage is TRBV6-6 and J usage is TRBJ1-2; 9 bases fit TRBD1. The germline CDR1 and CDR2 sequences are MNHNY and SVGAGI (reference sequence). The CDR3 consists of 13 residues. The ends lost 2 bases at V and 6 bases at J; junction bases unmatched: 1. This CDR3 is CASSYRQGDGYTF. The CDR3, as DNA: TGTGCCAGCAGTTACCGACAGGGGGATGGCTACACCTTC.

The chain employs TRBV5-1 and TRBJ1-6; 7 bases line up with TRBD1. Germline lookup yields CDR1 SGHRS and CDR2 YFSETQ. The junction had 4 bases not matched to a gene; V was cut back by 4 bases and J by 6 bases. The CDR3 runs to 14 residues. This CDR3 is CASSLGQANSPLHF. The CDR3 DNA follows: TGCGCCAGCAGCCTAGGACAGGCTAATTCACCCCTCCACTTT.

The V and J genes are TRBV11-2 and TRBJ1-3; TRBD1 aligns across 7 bases. Trimming removed 4 bases from V and 1 base from J; junction bases left unmatched: 13. The germline gives CDR1 SGHAT, CDR2 FQNNGV. CDR3 length: 18 amino acids. DNA for the CDR3: TGTGCCAGCAGCTCCCTGAGGGCAGGGGGAAGATCTGGAAACACCATATATTTT. Translation gives CASSSLRAGGRSGNTIYF. The variable domain in full, completed from reference TRBV11-2 and TRBJ1-3, reads EAGVAQSPRYKIIEKRQSVAFWCNPISGHATLYWYQQILGQGPKLLIQFQNNGVVDDSQLPKDRFSAERLKGVDSTLKIQPAKLEDSAVYLCASSSLRAGGRSGNTIYFGEGSWLTVV.

This chain joins TRBV7-2 and TRBJ2-7, with D unclear. The CDR3 has 14 amino acids. V dropped 5 bases and J dropped 7 bases, with 18 bases sitting between them. Germline V gene data show CDR1 as SGHTA and CDR2 as FQGNSA. The CDR3 reads CASSPPYSFVEQYF. CDR3 in DNA: TGTGCCAGCAGCCCTCCGTATTCTTTCGTTGAGCAGTACTTC.

The chain couples TRBV25-1 to TRBJ2-1; 8 nucleotides match TRBD1. This CDR3 is built from 14 residues. CDR1 MGHDK and CDR2 SYGVNS come from the germline V gene. V was clipped by 8 bases and J by 8 bases; unmatched bases: 11. The CDR3: CASAGQGSFYEQFF. DNA for the CDR3: TGTGCCAGCGCCGGACAGGGAAGTTTCTATGAGCAGTTCTTC.

This sequence joins TRBV30 and TRBJ1-2, with D hard to call. Trimming took off 4 bases at V and 8 bases at J, with 17 bases between the two ends. This CDR3 is 13 amino acids long. Germline CDR1 GTSNPN, CDR2 SVGIG (reference sequence). CDR3 sequence (DNA): TGTGCCTGGACTGTGGGCGGGGTGGGCGGCTACACCTTC. Translated: CAWTVGGVGGYTF.

The rearrangement uses TRBV5-1 and TRBJ1-1, with TRBD1 identical over 7 bases. CDR1 SGHRS and CDR2 YFSETQ come from the germline V gene. The CDR3 is 15 residues long. V shed 1 base, J shed 0 bases, and the junction held 3 bases outside the gene matches. The CDR3 spells CASSLSGGLNTEAFF. As DNA, the CDR3 is TGCGCCAGCAGCTTGTCAGGGGGGTTGAACACTGAAGCTTTCTTT.

The V call is TRBV5-1, the J call TRBJ2-3, with TRBD1 matching 8 bases. Looked up from germline, CDR1 is SGHRS and CDR2 is YFSETQ. The CDR3 consists of 16 residues. With V trimmed by 4 bases and J by 1 base, 8 bases remained unmatched. In DNA, the CDR3 is TGCGCCAGCAGCGAAAAGACAGGGGTTCGCACAGATACGCAGTATTTT. This sequence encodes CASSEKTGVRTDTQYF.

Many counts were recorded for this clone. The chain employs TRBV7-9 and TRBJ2-7; D not certain. The CDR3 is 16 residues long. CDR1 and CDR2 (germline): SEHNR, FQNEAQ (reference sequence). V shed 1 base and J shed 2 bases, with 15 bases lying between them. The CDR3 nucleotides are TGTGCCAGCAGCTTAGAATCCGGCCAGCGTCCCTACGAGCAGTACTTC. Protein sequence: CASSLESGQRPYEQYF.

This chain uses TRBV5-6 with TRBJ1-5; no firm D call. CDR1 and CDR2 from the germline V gene are SGHDT and YYEEEE. This CDR3 is built from 15 residues. The ends were cut back, 2 bases at V and 1 base at J, with 10 bases in the middle. Written as DNA, the CDR3 is TGTGCCAGCAGCTTCAGGAAGGTCAGCAATCAGCCCCAGCATTTT. As protein: CASSFRKVSNQPQHF.

The genes are TRBV6-1 and TRBJ2-3; D ambiguous. V dropped 6 bases and J dropped 0 bases, with 7 bases sitting between them. This CDR3 has 13 residues. The V gene's germline CDR1 is MNHNS and CDR2 SASEGT. The CDR3 DNA reads as TGTGCCAGCAGGTTCGGTAGCACAGATACGCAGTATTTT. This translates into CASRFGSTDTQYF.

The chain carries TRBV6-5 and TRBJ2-4, with TRBD2 as a possible D gene (6 bases). Germline CDR1 reads MNHEY; CDR2 reads SVGAGI. The CDR3 covers 14 residues. The ends were cut back, 6 bases at V and 8 bases at J, with 17 bases in the middle. CDR3 sequence: CASRPGTFGDIQYF. CDR3 in DNA: TGTGCCAGCAGACCCGGGACTTTCGGGGACATTCAGTACTTC.